A selection of T cell receptor beta chains follows, all from one sample in a study of regulatory and conventional T cells in RAG deficiency. Profiled with immunoSEQ multiplex PCR; TCRdb holds only in-frame clones, not every one. The sample includes under 30,000 clones, around 90% of them seen just once. These sequences were also reported in another study, on regulatory T cells.

Material for sequencing was Tregs sorted from blood. The receptors stem from a human donor in good health. Both conserved end residues are part of each CDR3. A D gene is named only where the DNA matches it firmly.

v_gene: TRBV5-1
len: 18
j_gene: TRBJ2-7
d_gene: NA
CDR3aa: CASSSGNRNWGLLYEQYF

v_gene: TRBV7-2
len: 12
j_gene: TRBJ2-7
d_gene: NA
CDR3aa: CASSRPDDEQYF

v_gene: TRBV5-1
len: 15
j_gene: TRBJ2-1
d_gene: TRBD2
CDR3aa: CASSLRSSGAGEQFF

v_gene: TRBV5-1
len: 13
j_gene: TRBJ1-1
d_gene: NA
CDR3aa: CASSLGRNTEAFF

v_gene: TRBV5-4
len: 14
j_gene: TRBJ1-1
d_gene: NA
CDR3aa: CASSPGPLNTEAFF

v_gene: TRBV11-2
len: 15
j_gene: TRBJ2-2
d_gene: NA
CDR3aa: CASSPMGRNTGELFF

v_gene: TRBV27
len: 14
j_gene: TRBJ2-2
d_gene: NA
CDR3aa: CASSLFTNTGELFF

v_gene: TRBV19
len: 15
j_gene: TRBJ1-5
d_gene: TRBD1
CDR3aa: CASRVTGGGNQPQHF

v_gene: TRBV6-1
len: 16
j_gene: TRBJ1-6
d_gene: TRBD1
CDR3aa: CASSGLMGQGNSPLHF

v_gene: TRBV21-1
len: 16
j_gene: TRBJ2-7
d_gene: NA
CDR3aa: CASSSRTGASSYEQYF

v_gene: TRBV6-6
len: 12
j_gene: TRBJ2-7
d_gene: NA
CDR3aa: CASAPSLSRQYF

v_gene: TRBV9
len: 21
j_gene: TRBJ2-1
d_gene: TRBD2
CDR3aa: CASSVRMGLAGGARSYNEQFF

v_gene: TRBV28
len: 15
j_gene: TRBJ1-5
d_gene: TRBD1
CDR3aa: CASSRTDRVDQPQHF

v_gene: TRBV10-3
len: 14
j_gene: TRBJ1-5
d_gene: NA
CDR3aa: CAISDGRLDQPQHF

v_gene: TRBV27
len: 15
j_gene: TRBJ2-3
d_gene: NA
CDR3aa: CASSLSTFSTDTQYF

v_gene: TRBV7-2
len: 15
j_gene: TRBJ1-1
d_gene: NA
CDR3aa: CASSQPTSLNTEAFF

v_gene: TRBV6-5
len: 13
j_gene: TRBJ2-7
d_gene: NA
CDR3aa: CASSRRGPGEQYF

v_gene: TRBV9
len: 15
j_gene: TRBJ2-2
d_gene: TRBD2
CDR3aa: CASSVVAGGTGELFF

v_gene: TRBV28
len: 16
j_gene: TRBJ2-2
d_gene: NA
CDR3aa: CASSLAVRGNTGELFF

v_gene: TRBV10-3
len: 15
j_gene: TRBJ2-5
d_gene: NA
CDR3aa: CAISEGGALQETQYF

v_gene: TRBV6-1
len: 16
j_gene: TRBJ2-3
d_gene: NA
CDR3aa: CASSGRGLLLTDTQYF

v_gene: TRBV2
len: 12
j_gene: TRBJ1-2
d_gene: NA
CDR3aa: CASSAGVNGYTF

v_gene: TRBV18
len: 14
j_gene: TRBJ2-2
d_gene: TRBD2
CDR3aa: CASSPGGDVGELFF

v_gene: TRBV6-1
len: 15
j_gene: TRBJ2-2
d_gene: TRBD1
CDR3aa: CASSPGQGESGELFF

v_gene: TRBV5-4
len: 15
j_gene: TRBJ1-4
d_gene: NA
CDR3aa: CASSGGGVGNEKLFF

v_gene: TRBV7-9
len: 13
j_gene: TRBJ1-2
d_gene: TRBD1
CDR3aa: CASSVAGGFGYTF

v_gene: TRBV18
len: 16
j_gene: TRBJ1-4
d_gene: NA
CDR3aa: CASSPLHKGGNEKLFF

v_gene: TRBV13
len: 16
j_gene: TRBJ2-5
d_gene: TRBD2
CDR3aa: CASSLRRGGIQETQYF

v_gene: TRBV2
len: 16
j_gene: TRBJ2-7
d_gene: NA
CDR3aa: CASSRGVTLRSYEQYF

v_gene: TRBV28
len: 12
j_gene: TRBJ1-4
d_gene: NA
CDR3aa: CASSLSTEKLFF

v_gene: TRBV9
len: 14
j_gene: TRBJ2-1
d_gene: NA
CDR3aa: CASSPDPLNNEQFF

v_gene: TRBV7-9
len: 16
j_gene: TRBJ1-3
d_gene: TRBD1
CDR3aa: CASSNPGQASGNTIYF

v_gene: TRBV6-1
len: 13
j_gene: TRBJ2-3
d_gene: NA
CDR3aa: CASSDPPWDTQYF

v_gene: TRBV9
len: 18
j_gene: TRBJ1-3
d_gene: TRBD1
CDR3aa: CASSVFSQGGISGNTIYF

v_gene: TRBV18
len: 15
j_gene: TRBJ1-1
d_gene: TRBD1
CDR3aa: CASSPTGTGWSAAFF

v_gene: TRBV19
len: 16
j_gene: TRBJ1-4
d_gene: TRBD1
CDR3aa: CASSPQGVAMRKKLFF

v_gene: TRBV11-3
len: 16
j_gene: TRBJ2-6
d_gene: NA
CDR3aa: CASSPGPGSGANVLTF

v_gene: TRBV5-4
len: 11
j_gene: TRBJ2-5
d_gene: NA
CDR3aa: CASSWGEDQYF

v_gene: TRBV30
len: 15
j_gene: TRBJ2-3
d_gene: NA
CDR3aa: CAWKRRGTDTDTQYF

v_gene: TRBV19
len: 16
j_gene: TRBJ1-1
d_gene: TRBD1
CDR3aa: CASSTLRGGRNTEAFF

v_gene: TRBV2
len: 13
j_gene: TRBJ1-6
d_gene: NA
CDR3aa: CASSVDNNSPLHF

v_gene: TRBV19
len: 16
j_gene: TRBJ2-7
d_gene: TRBD1
CDR3aa: CASSPLGQGGSYEQYF

v_gene: TRBV6-1
len: 14
j_gene: TRBJ1-1
d_gene: NA
CDR3aa: CASSRQSSNTEAFF

v_gene: TRBV18
len: 12
j_gene: TRBJ2-7
d_gene: NA
CDR3aa: CASSQGVYEQYF

v_gene: TRBV10-3
len: 15
j_gene: TRBJ2-1
d_gene: NA
CDR3aa: CAIQAGTFISNEQFF

v_gene: TRBV29-1
len: 12
j_gene: TRBJ1-2
d_gene: NA
CDR3aa: CSAASPLAGYTF